This T cell receptor (beta chain) was recovered during a study of blood T cell repertoires in COVID-19. V shed 7 bases and J shed 7 bases, with 20 bases lying between them. The CDR3 extends over 14 amino acids. Per the germline V gene, CDR1 is SNHLY and CDR2 is FYNNEI. Some clones are missing from TCRdb's copy, which holds only in-frame ones; the method was immunoSEQ multiplex PCR. Counted here are around 250,000 clones, approximately 84% occurring once; the ten biggest clones make up approximately 4.8%. This chain connects TRBV2 to TRBJ2-7; D perhaps matches TRBD2 (6 bases). This TCR was recovered from a man between 50 and 59 years old with active or convalescent COVID-19. Sequencing was done on a sample of peripheral blood. CDR3 nucleotide sequence: TGTGCCAGCACTGGGGGGAGAGGAGACGGGGAGCAGTACTTC. Translating gives CASTGGRGDGEQYF.